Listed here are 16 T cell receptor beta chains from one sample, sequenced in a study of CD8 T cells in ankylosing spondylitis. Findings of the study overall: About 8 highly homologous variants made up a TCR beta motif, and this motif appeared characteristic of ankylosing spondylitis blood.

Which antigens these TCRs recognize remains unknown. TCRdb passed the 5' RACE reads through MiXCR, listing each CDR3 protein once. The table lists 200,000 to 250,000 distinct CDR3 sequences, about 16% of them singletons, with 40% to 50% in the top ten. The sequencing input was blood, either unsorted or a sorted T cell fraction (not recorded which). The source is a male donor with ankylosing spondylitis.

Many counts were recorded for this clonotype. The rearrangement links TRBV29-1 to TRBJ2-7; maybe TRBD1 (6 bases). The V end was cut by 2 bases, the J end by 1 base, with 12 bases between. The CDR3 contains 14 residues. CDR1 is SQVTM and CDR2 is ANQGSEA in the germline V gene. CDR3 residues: CSVETDSESYEQYF. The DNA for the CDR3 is TGCAGCGTTGAAACGGACAGTGAGTCCTACGAGCAGTACTTC.

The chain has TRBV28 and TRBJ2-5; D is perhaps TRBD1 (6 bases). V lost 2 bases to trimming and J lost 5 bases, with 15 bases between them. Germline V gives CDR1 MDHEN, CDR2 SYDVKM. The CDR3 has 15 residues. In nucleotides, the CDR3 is TGTGCCAGCAGTTTACTTAGGGGGAGAGAGGAGACCCAGTACTTC. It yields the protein CASSLLRGREETQYF.

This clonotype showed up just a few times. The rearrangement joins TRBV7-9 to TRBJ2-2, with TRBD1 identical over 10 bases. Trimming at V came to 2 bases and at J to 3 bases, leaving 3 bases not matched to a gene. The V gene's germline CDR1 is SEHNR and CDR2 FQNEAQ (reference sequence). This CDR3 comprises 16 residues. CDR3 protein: CASSLPDRGDTGELFF. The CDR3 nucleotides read TGTGCCAGCAGCTTACCGGACAGGGGGGACACCGGGGAGCTGTTTTTT. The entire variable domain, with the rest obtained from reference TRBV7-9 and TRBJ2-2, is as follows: DTGVSQNPRHKITKRGQNVTFRCDPISEHNRLYWYRQTLGQGPEFLTYFQNEAQLEKSRLLSDRFSAERPKGSFSTLEIQRTEQGDSAMYLCASSLPDRGDTGELFFGEGSRLTVL.

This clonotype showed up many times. The CDR3, as DNA: TGTGCCAGCAGCTTAACCGGGGTCTACAATGAGCAGTTCTTC. This sequence encodes CASSLTGVYNEQFF. J is TRBJ2-1 and V is TRBV7-8; possible D gene TRBD2, 5 bases. Germline CDR1 reads SGHVS; CDR2 reads FQNEAQ. Trimming shortened V by 2 bases and J by 3 bases, and 8 bases separated the two germline ends. The CDR3 spans 14 residues. The variable domain in full, completed from reference TRBV7-8 and TRBJ2-1, reads GAGVSQSPRYKVAKRGQDVALRCDPISGHVSLFWYQQALGQGPEFLTYFQNEAQLDKSGLPSDRFFAERPEGSVSTLKIQRTQQEDSAVYLCASSLTGVYNEQFFGPGTRLTVL.

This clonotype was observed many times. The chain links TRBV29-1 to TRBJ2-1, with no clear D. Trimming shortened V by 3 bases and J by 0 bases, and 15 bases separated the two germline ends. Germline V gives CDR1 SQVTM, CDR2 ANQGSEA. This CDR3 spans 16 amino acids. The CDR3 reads CSVEETFSSSYNEQFF. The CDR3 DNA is TGCAGCGTTGAGGAAACCTTCTCGAGCTCCTACAATGAGCAGTTCTTC.

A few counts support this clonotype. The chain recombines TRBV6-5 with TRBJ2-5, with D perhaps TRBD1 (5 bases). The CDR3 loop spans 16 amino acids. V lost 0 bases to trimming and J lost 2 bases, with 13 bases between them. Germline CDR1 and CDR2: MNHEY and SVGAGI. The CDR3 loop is CASSYSQGAPQETQYF. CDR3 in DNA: TGTGCCAGCAGTTACTCGCAGGGTGCTCCGCAAGAGACCCAGTACTTC.

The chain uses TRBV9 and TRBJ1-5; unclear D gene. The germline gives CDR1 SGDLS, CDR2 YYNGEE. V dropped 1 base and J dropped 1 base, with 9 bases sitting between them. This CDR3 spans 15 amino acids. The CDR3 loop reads CASSVNLESNQPQHF. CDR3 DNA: TGTGCCAGCAGCGTAAATCTGGAAAGCAATCAGCCCCAGCATTTT.

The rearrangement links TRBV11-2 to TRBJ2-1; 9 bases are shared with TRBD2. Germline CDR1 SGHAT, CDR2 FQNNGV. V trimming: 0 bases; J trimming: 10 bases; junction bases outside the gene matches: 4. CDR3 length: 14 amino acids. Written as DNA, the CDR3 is TGTGCCAGCAGCTTAGAAGCGGCGGGAGGGGAGCAGTTCTTC. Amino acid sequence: CASSLEAAGGEQFF.

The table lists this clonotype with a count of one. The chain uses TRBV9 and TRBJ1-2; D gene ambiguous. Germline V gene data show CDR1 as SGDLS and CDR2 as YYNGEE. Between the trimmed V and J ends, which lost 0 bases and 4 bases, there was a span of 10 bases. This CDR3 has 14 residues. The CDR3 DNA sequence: TGTGCCAGCAGCGTAGGAGGAAGCACCTATGGCTACACCTTC. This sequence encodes CASSVGGSTYGYTF.

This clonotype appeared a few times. CDR3 DNA sequence: TGTGCCAGCAGCTTAGTTGGGATGGGCAATGAGCAGTTCTTC. Amino acid sequence: CASSLVGMGNEQFF. This chain links TRBV7-9 with TRBJ2-1, with no clear D. From germline, CDR1 is SEHNR and CDR2 FQNEAQ (reference sequence). The CDR3 covers 14 residues. V lost 1 base and J lost 6, with 10 bases in between.

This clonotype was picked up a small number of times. The CDR3 DNA reads as TGTGCCAGCAGCTTGTATGCCGACAGGAGCTATGGCTACACCTTC. This sequence encodes CASSLYADRSYGYTF. This chain links TRBV5-5 with TRBJ1-2, with D maybe TRBD1 (6 bases). V was trimmed by 1 base and J by 4 bases, leaving 14 bases between them. In germline, CDR1 is SGHKS, CDR2 YYEKEE (reference sequence). This CDR3 is built from 15 residues.

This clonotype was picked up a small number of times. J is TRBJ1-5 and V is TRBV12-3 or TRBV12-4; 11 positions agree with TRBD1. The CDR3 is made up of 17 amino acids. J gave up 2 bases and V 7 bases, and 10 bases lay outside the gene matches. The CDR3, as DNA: TGTGCCAGCACCTATGGGAGGGGACAGGGGGGCAATCAGCCCCAGCATTTT. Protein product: CASTYGRGQGGNQPQHF.

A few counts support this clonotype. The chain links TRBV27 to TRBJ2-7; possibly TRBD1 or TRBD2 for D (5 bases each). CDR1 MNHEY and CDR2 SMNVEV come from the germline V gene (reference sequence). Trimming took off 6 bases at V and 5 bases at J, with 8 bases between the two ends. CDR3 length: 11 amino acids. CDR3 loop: CASSRGHEQYF. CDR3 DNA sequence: TGTGCCAGCAGCCGGGGCCACGAGCAGTACTTC.

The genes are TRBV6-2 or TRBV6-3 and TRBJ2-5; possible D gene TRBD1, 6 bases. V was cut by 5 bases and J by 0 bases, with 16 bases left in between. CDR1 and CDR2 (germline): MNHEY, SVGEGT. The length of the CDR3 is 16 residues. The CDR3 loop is CASSDGQLQYQETQYF. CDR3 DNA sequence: TGTGCCAGCAGTGATGGACAGCTTCAGTACCAAGAGACCCAGTACTTC.

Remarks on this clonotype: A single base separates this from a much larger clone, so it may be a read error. CDR3 bases: TGTGCCAGCAGGGGAGGGGGCAGAACTGAAGCTTTCTTT. This translates into CASRGGGRTEAFF. The chain is built from TRBV27 and TRBJ1-1, with 7 positions matching TRBD1. Germline trimming cut 6 bases from V and 5 bases from J; bases unmatched to any gene: 6. Per the germline V gene, CDR1 is MNHEY and CDR2 is SMNVEV (reference sequence). The CDR3 sequence is 13 residues long.

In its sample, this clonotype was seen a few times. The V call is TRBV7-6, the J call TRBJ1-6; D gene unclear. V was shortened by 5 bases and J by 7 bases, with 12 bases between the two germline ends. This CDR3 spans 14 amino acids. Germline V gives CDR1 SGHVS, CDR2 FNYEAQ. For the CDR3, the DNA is TGTGCCAGCAGCACCTTGGGTGGGAATTCACCCCTCCACTTT. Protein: CASSTLGGNSPLHF.